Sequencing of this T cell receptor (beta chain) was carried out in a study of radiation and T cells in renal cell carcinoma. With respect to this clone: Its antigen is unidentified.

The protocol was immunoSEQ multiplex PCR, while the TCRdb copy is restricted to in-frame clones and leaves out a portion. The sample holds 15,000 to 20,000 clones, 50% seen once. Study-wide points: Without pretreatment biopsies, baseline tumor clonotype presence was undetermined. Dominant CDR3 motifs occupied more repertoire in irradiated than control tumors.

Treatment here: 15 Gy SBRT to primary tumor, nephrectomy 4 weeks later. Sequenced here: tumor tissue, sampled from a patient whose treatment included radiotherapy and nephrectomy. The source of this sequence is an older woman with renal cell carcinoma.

The CDR3 DNA is TGTGCCAGCAGTCCGGGGTCCGGGGAGCTGTTTTTT. This encodes CASSPGSGELFF. This chain links TRBV6-6 with TRBJ2-2, with D perhaps TRBD2 (5 bases). The V gene's germline CDR1 is MNHNY and CDR2 SVGAGI (reference sequence). This CDR3 spans 12 amino acids. Trimming left V 5 bases short and J 6 bases short, with 7 bases between.